These 18 T cell receptor beta chains originate from one sample sequenced in a study of T cell responses to AZD1222 COVID-19 vaccine. The assay was immunoSEQ multiplex PCR, and TCRdb's table has in-frame clones only and misses some. The sample holds some 140,000 clones; roughly nine tenths are singletons and the top ten take 5.5%. The starting material was peripheral blood, obtained on day 0 of MenACWY control vaccination. The source of these receptors is an adult in good health.

V usage is TRBV15 and J usage is TRBJ1-6; D gene ambiguous. Germline values: CDR1 LNHNV, CDR2 YYDKDF (reference sequence). CDR3 length: 14 residues. V was shortened by 5 bases and J by 9 bases, with 14 bases between the two germline ends. The CDR3 DNA sequence: TGTGCCACCAGCCAAGGAGGGATTAGTTCACCCCTCCACTTT. Its translation is CATSQGGISSPLHF. Using reference TRBV15 and TRBJ1-6 for the parts outside the CDR3, the full variable domain is DAMVIQNPRYQVTQFGKPVTLSCSQTLNHNVMYWYQQKSSQAPKLLFHYYDKDFNNEADTPDNFQSRRPNTSFCFLDIRSPGLGDTAMYLCATSQGGISSPLHFGNGTRLTVT.

This clone was counted a single time. CDR3 region: CASSIRGGEAFF. The CDR3 coding sequence is TGTGCCAGTAGTATAAGGGGCGGTGAAGCTTTCTTT. V is TRBV19 and J is TRBJ1-1; possibly TRBD1 for D (5 bases). The CDR3 loop spans 12 amino acids. Germline V CDR1 and CDR2: LNHDA, SQIVND (reference sequence). V shed 2 bases and J shed 7 bases, with 8 bases lying between them.

The V and J genes are TRBV7-2 and TRBJ2-7, with D uncertain. This CDR3 region has 14 residues. V was trimmed by 1 base and J by 6 bases, leaving 13 bases between them. CDR1 SGHTA and CDR2 FQGNSA come from the germline V gene. CDR3 sequence: CASSLEGGPAEQYF. In nucleotides, the CDR3 is TGTGCCAGCAGCTTAGAAGGTGGGCCCGCCGAGCAGTACTTC.

The chain has TRBV5-1 and TRBJ1-1; 8 nucleotides agree with TRBD1. Germline CDR1 SGHRS, CDR2 YFSETQ. This CDR3 comprises 14 residues. J was trimmed by 2 bases and V by 4 bases; bases with no gene match: 4. CDR3 DNA: TGCGCCAGCAGCACCGGGACAGGCAACACTGAAGCTTTCTTT. It is translated as CASSTGTGNTEAFF.

This chain uses TRBV7-8 with TRBJ1-5; D is uncertain. The V end was cut by 0 bases, the J end by 5 bases, with 5 bases between. The germline gives CDR1 SGHVS, CDR2 FQNEAQ. This CDR3 contains 13 residues. CDR3 residues: CASSLAIYQPQHF. The CDR3 DNA is TGTGCCAGCAGCTTAGCGATTTATCAGCCCCAGCATTTT.

The V gene is TRBV28, the J gene TRBJ2-7; 7 nucleotides align to TRBD2. V lost 6 bases, J lost 4 bases, and 12 bases stayed unmatched. The CDR3 is made up of 15 amino acids. From germline, CDR1 is MDHEN and CDR2 SYDVKM. CDR3 amino acids: CASSPLAGVGYEQYF. The CDR3 nucleotides are TGTGCCAGCAGCCCCCTCGCGGGAGTGGGATACGAGCAGTACTTC. The full variable domain, its missing parts supplied by reference TRBV28 and TRBJ2-7, is DVKVTQSSRYLVKRTGEKVFLECVQDMDHENMFWYRQDPGLGLRLIYFSYDVKMKEKGDIPEGYSVSREKKERFSLILESASTNQTSMYLCASSPLAGVGYEQYFGPGTRLTVT.

This sequence joins TRBV6-1 and TRBJ2-7; 8 positions match TRBD2. The CDR3 sequence is 17 residues long. V shed 0 bases, J shed 3 bases, and the junction held 10 bases outside the gene matches. The germline V gene has CDR1 MNHNS and CDR2 SASEGT. The CDR3 is CASSEAGERERRYEQYF. The CDR3 DNA follows: TGTGCCAGCAGTGAAGCCGGGGAGCGGGAGAGACGCTACGAGCAGTACTTC.

This clone has only one observation. V gene TRBV12-3 or TRBV12-4 combines with J gene TRBJ1-2, with 7 nucleotides matching TRBD1. The ends lost 6 bases at V and 10 bases at J; junction bases unmatched: 5. This CDR3 is 11 amino acids long. The chain's CDR3 is CASRGQTHYTF. The CDR3 DNA sequence: TGTGCCAGCAGGGGACAGACTCACTACACCTTC.

The gene calls are TRBV24-1 and TRBJ2-1; D could derive from TRBD1 or TRBD2 (5 bases each). This CDR3 contains 11 residues. Trimming pared 9 bases from V and 8 bases from J, leaving 10 bases between. CDR1 and CDR2 from the germline V gene are KGHDR and SFDVKD. The CDR3 nucleotides are TGTGCCACCGCGAGGGGCGATGAGCAGTTCTTC. This encodes CATARGDEQFF.

The chain recombines TRBV25-1 with TRBJ1-1; the D gene is possibly TRBD1 (5 bases). The germline gives CDR1 MGHDK, CDR2 SYGVNS. Trimming cost V 1 base and J 7 bases, with 16 bases left between them. CDR3 size: 15 residues. The DNA of the CDR3 is TGTGCCAGCAGTGAATTATTGGTAGGGGCCGGTGAAGCTTTCTTT. Protein product: CASSELLVGAGEAFF. Drawing the rest from reference TRBV25-1 and TRBJ1-1, the complete variable domain is EADIYQTPRYLVIGTGKKITLECSQTMGHDKMYWYQQDPGMELHLIHYSYGVNSTEKGDLSSESTVSRIRTEHFPLTLESARPSHTSQYLCASSELLVGAGEAFFGQGTRLTVV.

This clone was detected only a few times. V gene TRBV5-5 combines with J gene TRBJ2-7, with 8 nucleotides matching TRBD1. The CDR3 contains 13 residues. Trimming at V came to 2 bases and at J to 6 bases, leaving 4 bases not matched to a gene. Germline V lookup: CDR1 SGHKS, CDR2 YYEKEE (reference sequence). CDR3 coding DNA: TGTGCCAGCAGCTTCGGGACAGGCACCGAGCAGTACTTC. Translated: CASSFGTGTEQYF.

The rearrangement joins TRBV23-1 to TRBJ1-6; no reliable D call. TRBV23-1 is designated an ORF whose function remains uncertain. The length of the CDR3 is 16 residues. The V and J ends lost 8 bases and 8 bases respectively, with 22 bases between them. In nucleotides, the CDR3 is TGCGCCAGCCGTTTGCAGACATTCCCGTGTTATTCACCCCTCCACTTT. Encoded protein: CASRLQTFPCYSPLHF.

The chain carries TRBV27 and TRBJ1-3, with D perhaps TRBD1 (6 bases). Trimming cost V 3 bases and J 3 bases, with 15 bases left between them. The CDR3 consists of 16 residues. Germline V CDR1 and CDR2: MNHEY, SMNVEV (reference sequence). CDR3 loop: CASSFIGGGHGNTIYF. CDR3 nucleotides: TGTGCCAGCAGTTTTATTGGCGGGGGGCATGGAAACACCATATATTTT.

The chain's CDR3 is CASSWYRKETQYF. The CDR3 nucleotides are TGTGCCAGCAGTTGGTACAGGAAAGAGACCCAGTACTTC. The chain links TRBV6-5 to TRBJ2-5; perhaps TRBD1 as D (5 bases). The CDR3 has 13 amino acids. Germline values: CDR1 MNHEY, CDR2 SVGAGI. Trimming left V 4 bases short and J 3 bases short, with 9 bases between.

The genes are TRBV7-9 and TRBJ2-7; TRBD2 might be the D (6 bases). The CDR3 totals 14 residues. The germline V gene encodes CDR1 SEHNR and CDR2 FQNEAQ (reference sequence). Trimming removed 2 bases from V and 0 bases from J, with 8 bases in between. In DNA, the CDR3 is TGTGCCAGCAGCTTATCCGGGGGCTCCTACGAGCAGTACTTC. It encodes CASSLSGGSYEQYF.

V usage is TRBV7-8 and J usage is TRBJ2-1; D is unresolved. V lost 1 base, J lost 5 bases, and 9 bases lay in between. The CDR3 covers 14 residues. CDR1 and CDR2 (germline): SGHVS, FQNEAQ. The CDR3 reads CASSLGAKNNEQFF. The CDR3 DNA is TGTGCCAGCAGCTTAGGGGCCAAGAACAATGAGCAGTTCTTC. The variable domain in full, completed from reference TRBV7-8 and TRBJ2-1, reads GAGVSQSPRYKVAKRGQDVALRCDPISGHVSLFWYQQALGQGPEFLTYFQNEAQLDKSGLPSDRFFAERPEGSVSTLKIQRTQQEDSAVYLCASSLGAKNNEQFFGPGTRLTVL.

The V call is TRBV11-3, the J call TRBJ2-5, with 12 bases fitting TRBD2. This CDR3 contains 18 residues. V was clipped by 3 bases and J by 2 bases; unmatched bases: 10. CDR1 and CDR2 from the germline V gene are SGHNT and YENEEA. The CDR3, as DNA: TGTGCCAGCAGCTTGGGGCTAGCGGGAGGGGGCTCACAAGAGACCCAGTACTTC. Translation gives CASSLGLAGGGSQETQYF. Based on the CDR3 plus reference TRBV11-3 and TRBJ2-5, the full variable domain is EAGVVQSPRYKIIEKKQPVAFWCNPISGHNTLYWYLQNLGQGPELLIRYENEEAVDDSQLPKDRFSAERLKGVDSTLKIQPAELGDSAVYLCASSLGLAGGGSQETQYFGPGTRLLVL.

The gene calls are TRBV13 and TRBJ2-1; D is perhaps TRBD1 (5 bases). CDR3 length: 16 amino acids. Per the germline V gene, CDR1 is PRHDT and CDR2 is FYEKMQ (reference sequence). V shed 5 bases and J shed 4 bases, with 18 bases lying between them. The chain's CDR3 is CASSPSGRGTYNEQFF. The CDR3 nucleotides are TGTGCCAGCAGCCCGTCGGGTAGGGGAACGTACAATGAGCAGTTCTTC.